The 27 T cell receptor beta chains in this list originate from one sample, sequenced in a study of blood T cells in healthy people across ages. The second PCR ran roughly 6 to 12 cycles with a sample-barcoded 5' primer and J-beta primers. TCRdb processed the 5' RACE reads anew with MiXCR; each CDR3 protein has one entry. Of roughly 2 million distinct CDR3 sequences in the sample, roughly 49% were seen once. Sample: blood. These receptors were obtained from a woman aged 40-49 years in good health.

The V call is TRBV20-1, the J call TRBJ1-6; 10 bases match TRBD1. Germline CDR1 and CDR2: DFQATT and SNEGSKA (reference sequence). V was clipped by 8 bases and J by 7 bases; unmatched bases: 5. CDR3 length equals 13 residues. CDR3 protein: CSSRDRGNSPLHF. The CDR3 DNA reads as TGCAGTTCCCGGGACAGGGGCAATTCACCCCTCCACTTT.

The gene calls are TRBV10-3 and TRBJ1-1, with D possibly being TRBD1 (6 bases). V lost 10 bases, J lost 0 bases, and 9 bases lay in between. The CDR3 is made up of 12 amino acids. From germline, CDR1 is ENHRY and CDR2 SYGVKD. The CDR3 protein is CATTGLNTEAFF. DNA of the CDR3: TGTGCCACGACAGGACTGAACACTGAAGCTTTCTTT.

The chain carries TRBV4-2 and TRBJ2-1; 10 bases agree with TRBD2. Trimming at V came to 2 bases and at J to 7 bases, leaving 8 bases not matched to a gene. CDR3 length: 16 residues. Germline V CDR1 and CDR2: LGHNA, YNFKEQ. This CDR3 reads CASSQRSGGAENEQFF. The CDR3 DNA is TGTGCCAGCAGCCAACGAAGCGGGGGGGCCGAGAATGAGCAGTTCTTC.

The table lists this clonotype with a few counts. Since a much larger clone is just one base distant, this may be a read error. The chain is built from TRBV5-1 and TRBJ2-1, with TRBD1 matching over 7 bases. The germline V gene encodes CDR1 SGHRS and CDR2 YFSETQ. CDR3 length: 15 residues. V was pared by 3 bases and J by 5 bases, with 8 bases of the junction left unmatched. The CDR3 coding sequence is TGCGCCAGCAGCTGGGACGAAGGGACAGACAATGAGCAGTTCTTC. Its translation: CASSWDEGTDNEQFF.

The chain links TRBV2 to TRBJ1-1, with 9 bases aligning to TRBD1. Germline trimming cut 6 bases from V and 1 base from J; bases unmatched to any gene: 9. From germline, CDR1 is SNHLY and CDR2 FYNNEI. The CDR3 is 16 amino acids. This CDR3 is CASRDRGRTGNTEAFF. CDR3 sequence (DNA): TGTGCCAGCAGGGACAGGGGCCGGACTGGGAACACTGAAGCTTTCTTT. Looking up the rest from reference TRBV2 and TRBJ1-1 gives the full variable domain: EPEVTQTPSHQVTQMGQEVILRCVPISNHLYFYWYRQILGQKVEFLVSFYNNEISEKSEIFDDQFSVERPDGSNFTLKIRSTKLEDSAMYFCASRDRGRTGNTEAFFGQGTRLTVV.

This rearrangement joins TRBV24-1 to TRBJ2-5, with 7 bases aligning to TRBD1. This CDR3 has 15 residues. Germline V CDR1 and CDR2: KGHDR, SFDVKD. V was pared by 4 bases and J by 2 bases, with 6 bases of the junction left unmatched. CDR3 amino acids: CATSESGTAQETQYF. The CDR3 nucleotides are TGTGCCACCAGTGAGTCCGGGACAGCGCAAGAGACCCAGTACTTC.

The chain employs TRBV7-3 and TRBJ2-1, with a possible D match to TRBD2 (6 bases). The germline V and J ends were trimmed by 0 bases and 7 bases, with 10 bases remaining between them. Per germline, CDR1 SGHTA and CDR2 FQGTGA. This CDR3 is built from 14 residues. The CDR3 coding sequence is TGTGCCAGCAGCTTAACCGGGGGTTGGAATGAGCAGTTCTTC. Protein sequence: CASSLTGGWNEQFF.

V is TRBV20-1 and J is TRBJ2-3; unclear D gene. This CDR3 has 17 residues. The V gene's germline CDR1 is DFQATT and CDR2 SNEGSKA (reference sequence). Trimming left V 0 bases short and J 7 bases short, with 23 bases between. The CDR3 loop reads CSARERIRSEVGHTQYF. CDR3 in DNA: TGCAGTGCTAGAGAACGGATCCGGTCTGAAGTAGGACATACGCAGTATTTT.

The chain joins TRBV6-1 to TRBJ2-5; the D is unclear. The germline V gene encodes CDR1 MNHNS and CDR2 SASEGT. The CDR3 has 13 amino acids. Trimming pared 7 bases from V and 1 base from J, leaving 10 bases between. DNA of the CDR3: TGTGCCAGCACCTCCCAGATCCAAGAGACCCAGTACTTC. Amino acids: CASTSQIQETQYF.

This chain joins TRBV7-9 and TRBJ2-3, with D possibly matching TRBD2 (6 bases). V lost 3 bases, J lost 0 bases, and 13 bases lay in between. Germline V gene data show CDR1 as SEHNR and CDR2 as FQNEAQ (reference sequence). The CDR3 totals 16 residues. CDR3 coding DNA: TGTGCCAGCAGCTTGCGGGACGGTATTAGCACAGATACGCAGTATTTT. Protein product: CASSLRDGISTDTQYF.

CDR3 residues: CASSEMGLAKNIQYF. The CDR3 region has the DNA TGTGCCAGCAGTGAGATGGGGTTAGCCAAAAACATTCAGTACTTC. The rearrangement uses TRBV6-1 and TRBJ2-5, with D hard to call. The J call could be wrong; TRBJ2-4 is a better fit for the DNA end. The CDR3 sequence is 15 residues long. The germline gives CDR1 MNHNS, CDR2 SASEGT.

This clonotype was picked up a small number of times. The CDR3 protein is CASSLDSLQALQGYTF. The CDR3 coding sequence is TGTGCCAGCAGCCTGGACAGTTTACAAGCCCTGCAGGGCTACACCTTC. The genes are TRBV6-5 and TRBJ1-2; tentatively, D is TRBD1 (6 bases). Per the germline V gene, CDR1 is MNHEY and CDR2 is SVGAGI. Trimming took 6 bases from V and 8 from J, leaving 25 bases between them. The CDR3 runs to 16 residues.

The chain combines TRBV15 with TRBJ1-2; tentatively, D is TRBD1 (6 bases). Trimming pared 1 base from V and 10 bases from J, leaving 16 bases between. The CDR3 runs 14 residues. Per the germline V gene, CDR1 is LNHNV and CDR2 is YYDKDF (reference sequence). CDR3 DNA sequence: TGTGCCACCAGCAGAGCGAGGTCAGGGGACGACTACACCTTC. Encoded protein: CATSRARSGDDYTF.

The CDR3 reads CASIGTGGVSTYEQYF. In DNA form, the CDR3 reads TGTGCCAGCATCGGGACAGGGGGCGTTAGCACCTACGAGCAGTACTTC. V usage is TRBV7-9 and J usage is TRBJ2-7, with 12 nucleotides matching TRBD1. Trimming removed 7 bases from V and 2 bases from J; junction bases left unmatched: 9. In germline, CDR1 is SEHNR, CDR2 FQNEAQ (reference sequence). The length of the CDR3 is 16 residues.

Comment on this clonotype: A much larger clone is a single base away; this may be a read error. The CDR3 sequence: CASSYGETYEQYF. The CDR3 bases are TGTGCCAGCAGTTACGGGGAAACCTACGAGCAGTACTTC. The chain joins TRBV6-2 or TRBV6-3 to TRBJ2-7; D is ambiguous. Looked up from germline, CDR1 is MNHEY and CDR2 is SVGEGT. The V gene lost 2 bases and the J gene lost 2 bases, with 7 bases spanning the gap. The CDR3 length is 13 residues.

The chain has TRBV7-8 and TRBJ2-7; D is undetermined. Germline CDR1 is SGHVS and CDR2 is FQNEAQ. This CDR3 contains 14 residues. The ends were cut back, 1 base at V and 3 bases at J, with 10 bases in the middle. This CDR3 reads CASSLGPEIYEQYF. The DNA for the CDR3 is TGTGCCAGCAGCTTAGGGCCGGAGATCTACGAGCAGTACTTC.

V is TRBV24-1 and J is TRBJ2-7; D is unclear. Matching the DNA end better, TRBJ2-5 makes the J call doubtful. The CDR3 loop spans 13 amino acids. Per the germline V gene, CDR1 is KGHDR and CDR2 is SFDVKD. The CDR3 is CATSVAGRETQYF. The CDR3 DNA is TGTGCCACCAGTGTAGCCGGTCGAGAGACCCAGTACTTC.

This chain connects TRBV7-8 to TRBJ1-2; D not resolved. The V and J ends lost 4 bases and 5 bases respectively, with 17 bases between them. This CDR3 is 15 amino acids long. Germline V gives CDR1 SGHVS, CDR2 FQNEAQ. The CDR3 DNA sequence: TGTGCCAGCAGCTCCCGACCGGTGACCACGTATGGCTACACCTTC. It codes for CASSSRPVTTYGYTF.

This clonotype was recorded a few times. As DNA, the CDR3 is TGTGCCAGCAGCTCCACCGCGGGGGCGGGGTGGCAAGAGACCCAGTACTTC. It encodes CASSSTAGAGWQETQYF. The chain carries TRBV7-2 and TRBJ2-5; TRBD2 is a possible D gene (7 bases). Trimming removed 4 bases from V and 2 bases from J, with 20 bases in between. The CDR3 covers 17 residues. Germline V gene lookup returns CDR1 SGHTA and CDR2 FQGNSA.

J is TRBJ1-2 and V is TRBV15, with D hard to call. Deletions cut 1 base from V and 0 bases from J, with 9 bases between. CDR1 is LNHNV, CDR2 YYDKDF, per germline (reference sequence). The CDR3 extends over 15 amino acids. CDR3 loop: CATSRAPGPNYGYTF. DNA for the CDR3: TGTGCCACCAGCAGAGCTCCTGGGCCTAACTATGGCTACACCTTC.

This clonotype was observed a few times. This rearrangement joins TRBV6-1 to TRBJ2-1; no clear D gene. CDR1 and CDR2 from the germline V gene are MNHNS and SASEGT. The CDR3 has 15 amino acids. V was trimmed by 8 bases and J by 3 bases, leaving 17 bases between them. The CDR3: CASQEMGSGYNEQFF. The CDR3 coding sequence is TGTGCCAGCCAGGAGATGGGAAGTGGCTACAATGAGCAGTTCTTC.

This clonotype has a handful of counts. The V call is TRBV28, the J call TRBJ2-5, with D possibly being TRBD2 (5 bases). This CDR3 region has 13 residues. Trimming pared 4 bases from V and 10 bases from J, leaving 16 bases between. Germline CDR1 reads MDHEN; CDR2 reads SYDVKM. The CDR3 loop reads CASSSLRALSQYF. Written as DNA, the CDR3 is TGTGCCAGCAGTTCTCTGAGGGCCCTAAGCCAGTACTTC.

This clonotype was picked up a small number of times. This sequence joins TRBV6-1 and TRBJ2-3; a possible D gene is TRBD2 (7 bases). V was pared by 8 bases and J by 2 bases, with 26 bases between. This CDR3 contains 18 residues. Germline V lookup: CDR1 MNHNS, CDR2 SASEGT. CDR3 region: CASSGSRGGGGFTDTQYF. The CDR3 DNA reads TGTGCCAGCTCCGGGAGCCGCGGAGGGGGGGGCTTCACAGATACGCAGTATTTT.

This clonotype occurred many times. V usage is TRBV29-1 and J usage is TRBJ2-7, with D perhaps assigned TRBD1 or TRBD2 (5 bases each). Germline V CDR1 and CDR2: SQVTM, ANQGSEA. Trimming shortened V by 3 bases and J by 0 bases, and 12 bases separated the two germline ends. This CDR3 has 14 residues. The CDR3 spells CSVDFAGSSYEQYF. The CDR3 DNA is TGCAGCGTTGACTTCGCAGGGAGCTCCTACGAGCAGTACTTC.

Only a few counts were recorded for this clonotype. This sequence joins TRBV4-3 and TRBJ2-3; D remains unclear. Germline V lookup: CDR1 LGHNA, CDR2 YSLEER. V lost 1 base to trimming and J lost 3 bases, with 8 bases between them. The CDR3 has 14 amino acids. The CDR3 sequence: CASSQGWGTDTQYF. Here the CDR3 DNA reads TGCGCCAGCAGCCAAGGGTGGGGTACAGATACGCAGTATTTT.

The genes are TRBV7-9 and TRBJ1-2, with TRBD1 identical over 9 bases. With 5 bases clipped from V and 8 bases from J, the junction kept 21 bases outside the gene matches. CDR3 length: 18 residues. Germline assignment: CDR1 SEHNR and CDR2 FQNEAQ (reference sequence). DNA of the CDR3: TGTGCCAGCAGCCCAAGCTTCGCAGGGACAGGGCTTGAGTACGGCTACACCTTC. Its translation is CASSPSFAGTGLEYGYTF. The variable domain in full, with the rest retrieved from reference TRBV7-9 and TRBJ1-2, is DTGVSQNPRHKITKRGQNVTFRCDPISEHNRLYWYRQTLGQGPEFLTYFQNEAQLEKSRLLSDRFSAERPKGSFSTLEIQRTEQGDSAMYLCASSPSFAGTGLEYGYTFGSGTRLTVV.

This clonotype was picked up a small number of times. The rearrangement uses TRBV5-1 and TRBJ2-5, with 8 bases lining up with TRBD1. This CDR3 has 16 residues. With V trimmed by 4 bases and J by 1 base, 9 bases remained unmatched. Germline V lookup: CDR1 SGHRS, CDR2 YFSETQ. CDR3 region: CASSQGTGYVQETQYF. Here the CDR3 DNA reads TGCGCCAGCAGCCAAGGGACAGGATACGTCCAAGAGACCCAGTACTTC.